Below, 30 T cell receptor beta chains from the same sample are listed, as sequenced in a study of cytomegalovirus exposure and HLA in healthy donors (dated by TCRdb to 2016 to 2017). The method was the immunoSEQ multiplex PCR assay. For the multiplex PCR, a mixture combining 60 forward primers for TCR Vbeta segments and 13 reverse primers for TCR Jbeta segments was used. TCRdb provides this immuneACCESS table in a form limited to in-frame rearrangements. Some clones are lacking; in checked studies, under half of them reflect an unresolved V gene, and why the rest are absent is not known. This sample has about 67,000 clones in its table, and 65% to 70% of those were observed once. The ten largest clonotypes hold about 2.1% of the sample. The source material was PBMCs. These receptors originate from a woman between 25 and 40 years old in good health and CMV-seronegative.

The chain recombines TRBV19 with TRBJ2-6; D not certain. V lost 5 bases and J lost 1, with 15 bases in between. Germline values: CDR1 LNHDA, CDR2 SQIVND (reference sequence). The CDR3 has 17 residues. The CDR3 here is CASSLVVLSSGANVLTF. In nucleotides, the CDR3 is TGTGCCAGTAGTCTTGTGGTCCTGAGTTCTGGGGCCAACGTCCTGACTTTC.

The CDR3 DNA reads TGTGCCAGCAGCGCGACAGGGCCCTATGGCTACACCTTC. It specifies CASSATGPYGYTF. This chain connects TRBV6-5 to TRBJ1-2; 7 bases match TRBD1. The CDR3 has 13 amino acids. V gave up 6 bases and J gave up 4 bases; unmatched junction bases: 5. Germline assignment: CDR1 MNHEY and CDR2 SVGAGI.

The genes are TRBV19 and TRBJ1-5; D possibly corresponds to TRBD1 (5 bases). Germline CDR1 is LNHDA and CDR2 is SQIVND (reference sequence). Trimming pared 1 base from V and 11 bases from J, leaving 6 bases between. This CDR3 has 11 residues. The CDR3 bases are TGTGCCAGTAGTATAGCAGGGTCCCAGCATTTT. It is translated as CASSIAGSQHF.

V is TRBV6-6 and J is TRBJ2-2; 9 nucleotides match TRBD1. CDR3 length: 14 amino acids. J gave up 0 bases and V 10 bases, and 3 bases lay outside the gene matches. Germline lookup yields CDR1 MNHNY and CDR2 SVGAGI (reference sequence). The CDR3 sequence: CATRQGANTGELFF. CDR3 DNA sequence: TGTGCCACCCGACAGGGGGCGAACACCGGGGAGCTGTTTTTT.

This clone came up a few times. The identical CDR3 is also encoded by other nucleotide sequences in the sample. The rearrangement joins TRBV19 to TRBJ2-1; D possibly corresponds to TRBD2 (5 bases). Germline values: CDR1 LNHDA, CDR2 SQIVND (reference sequence). The CDR3 runs to 12 residues. Between the trimmed V and J ends, which lost 3 bases and 6 bases, there was a span of 6 bases. The DNA of the CDR3 is TGTGCCAGTAGTATCCGGGGCAATGAGCAGTTCTTC. It encodes CASSIRGNEQFF.

The chain carries TRBV28 and TRBJ2-3; tentatively, D is TRBD2 (6 bases). The length of the CDR3 is 16 residues. Germline V gene lookup returns CDR1 MDHEN and CDR2 SYDVKM. V shed 3 bases and J shed 0 bases, with 13 bases lying between them. CDR3 region: CASSFLRGTSTDTQYF. CDR3 DNA sequence: TGTGCCAGCAGTTTCTTGCGGGGCACTAGCACAGATACGCAGTATTTT.

The rearrangement joins TRBV6-5 to TRBJ2-7; 8 nucleotides match TRBD1. Losses at the gene ends were 8 bases for V and 0 bases for J; bases not matched to a gene: 9. Per the germline V gene, CDR1 is MNHEY and CDR2 is SVGAGI. This CDR3 comprises 15 residues. In DNA, the CDR3 is TGTGCCAGCCGGGGACAGGCCATGGCCTCCTACGAGCAGTACTTC. Protein product: CASRGQAMASYEQYF.

In nucleotides, the CDR3 is TGCGCCAGCAGCCCCGAACCCGACAGAAGCGAACTCGAGCAGTTCTTC. Translated, it gives CASSPEPDRSELEQFF. This chain joins TRBV5-1 and TRBJ2-1; tentatively, D is TRBD1 (5 bases). This CDR3 has 16 amino acids. V lost 4 bases and J 10 bases, leaving 24 bases between the germline ends. CDR1 is SGHRS and CDR2 is YFSETQ in the germline V gene.

The chain is built from TRBV5-4 and TRBJ2-7; possible D gene TRBD2, 8 bases. Deletions cut 4 bases from V and 5 bases from J, with 22 bases between. Germline-derived CDR1 and CDR2 are SGHNT and YYREEE (reference sequence). CDR3 size: 16 residues. The CDR3 spells CASSRGGGGPQDEQYF. In DNA, the CDR3 is TGTGCCAGCAGCCGAGGGGGCGGGGGGCCTCAGGACGAGCAGTACTTC.

CDR3 DNA sequence: TGTGCCAGCACCACCCGCCGTACAGGGGACTCACCCCTCCACTTT. This sequence encodes CASTTRRTGDSPLHF. The chain uses TRBV6-4 and TRBJ1-6; 7 bases agree with TRBD1. Unmatched junction bases numbered 13, after V lost 7 bases and J lost 10 bases. CDR1 MRHNA and CDR2 SNTAGT come from the germline V gene. The length of the CDR3 is 15 residues.

Notes on this clone: This same CDR3 is encoded by further DNA sequences in the sample. The genes are TRBV11-3 and TRBJ2-1, with TRBD2 identical over 11 bases. J was trimmed by 6 bases and V by 3 bases; bases with no gene match: 1. Per the germline V gene, CDR1 is SGHNT and CDR2 is YENEEA. The CDR3 is 14 residues long. Written as DNA, the CDR3 is TGTGCCAGCAGCTTTAGCGGGGGGGGCAATGAGCAGTTCTTC. Translation gives CASSFSGGGNEQFF.

The gene calls are TRBV4-1 and TRBJ1-2, with 7 bases that match TRBD1. The CDR3 consists of 17 residues. The junction had 9 bases not matched to a gene; V was cut back by 0 bases and J by 2 bases. CDR1 and CDR2 (germline): MGHRA, YSYEKL. CDR3 protein: CASSQETSGTANYGYTF. For the CDR3, the DNA is TGCGCCAGCAGCCAAGAAACGAGTGGGACAGCCAACTATGGCTACACCTTC.

This chain joins TRBV19 and TRBJ1-1, with D possibly being TRBD1 (6 bases). Germline V gene sequence: CDR1 LNHDA, CDR2 SQIVND (reference sequence). There are 16 residues in the CDR3. V gave up 2 bases and J gave up 3 bases, with 16 bases separating them. This CDR3 reads CASSIMGGGHDTEAFF. In DNA form, the CDR3 reads TGTGCCAGTAGTATAATGGGAGGGGGGCACGACACTGAAGCTTTCTTT.

This clone occurred a few times. The J gene is TRBJ1-2, the V gene TRBV7-9; D is possibly TRBD1 (5 bases). CDR3 length equals 13 residues. Trimming shortened V by 4 bases and J by 7 bases, and 13 bases separated the two germline ends. The germline CDR1 and CDR2 sequences are SEHNR and FQNEAQ (reference sequence). The CDR3 DNA follows: TGTGCCAGCAGCTCGGCCAGGGAAAGTGGCTACACCTTC. Amino acids: CASSSARESGYTF.

V usage is TRBV5-6 and J usage is TRBJ1-3, with a tentative D call TRBD1 (6 bases). Trimming stripped 0 bases from V and 0 bases from J, with 7 bases between. Germline CDR1 reads SGHDT; CDR2 reads YYEEEE. The CDR3 is made up of 15 amino acids. The CDR3 bases are TGTGCCAGCAGCTTGGACAGGGCCTCTGGAAACACCATATATTTT. Its translation: CASSLDRASGNTIYF.

V is TRBV19 and J is TRBJ2-7; D is perhaps TRBD2 (5 bases). CDR3 length: 15 amino acids. Germline V gene data show CDR1 as LNHDA and CDR2 as SQIVND (reference sequence). The V end lost 5 bases, the J end lost 1 base, and 15 bases lay between the germline ends. The CDR3 nucleotides are TGTGCCAGTAGTGACCAAGGAGGAGATTCCTACGAGCAGTACTTC. Translated, it gives CASSDQGGDSYEQYF.

In this sample, this clone turned up a few times. V is TRBV6-6 and J is TRBJ2-2, with 8 positions matching TRBD1. V shed 5 bases and J 6 bases; nucleotides not matched to a gene: 5. This CDR3 contains 14 residues. Germline V lookup: CDR1 MNHNY, CDR2 SVGAGI (reference sequence). This CDR3 reads CASSAPTGAGELFF. CDR3 nucleotide sequence: TGTGCCAGCAGTGCCCCGACAGGGGCCGGGGAGCTGTTTTTT.

This sequence joins TRBV20-1 and TRBJ1-1; a weak D match, TRBD1 (5 bases). Trimming took 4 bases from V and 8 from J, leaving 11 bases between them. There are 11 residues in the CDR3. Germline CDR1 reads DFQATT; CDR2 reads SNEGSKA (reference sequence). The CDR3 DNA follows: TGCAGTGCTAATTCGGCAGGGGAAGCTTTCTTT. It codes for CSANSAGEAFF.

This chain links TRBV18 with TRBJ2-5, with D unclear. V was cut by 0 bases and J by 5 bases, with 4 bases left in between. The germline CDR1 and CDR2 sequences are KGHSH and LQKENI. The CDR3 loop spans 12 amino acids. The CDR3 loop reads CASSPPGETQYF. The CDR3 DNA is TGTGCCAGCTCACCACCCGGGGAGACCCAGTACTTC.

The chain combines TRBV7-2 with TRBJ2-3; 8 nucleotides align to TRBD1. The CDR3 spans 17 residues. The germline gives CDR1 SGHTA, CDR2 FQGNSA. V lost 3 bases and J lost 4; bases outside the gene matches: 12. CDR3 in amino acids: CASSLGSRGQVSDTQYF. CDR3 nucleotides: TGTGCCAGCAGCTTGGGGAGCCGGGGACAGGTCTCAGATACGCAGTATTTT.

This chain joins TRBV27 and TRBJ2-7; a weak D match, TRBD2 (5 bases). Germline V gene lookup returns CDR1 MNHEY and CDR2 SMNVEV (reference sequence). This CDR3 region has 14 residues. The ends were cut back, 6 bases at V and 1 base at J, with 13 bases in the middle. As DNA, the CDR3 is TGTGCCAGCAGAAGGCGCGGGTTATCCTACGAGCAGTACTTC. Translation: CASRRRGLSYEQYF.

V gene TRBV7-2 combines with J gene TRBJ1-3, with D maybe TRBD1 (6 bases). V was cut by 5 bases and J by 0 bases, with 8 bases left in between. The CDR3 totals 14 residues. Germline-derived CDR1 and CDR2 are SGHTA and FQGNSA. CDR3 sequence: CASSTGRSGNTIYF. For the CDR3, the DNA is TGTGCCAGCAGCACAGGGCGCTCTGGAAACACCATATATTTT.

This chain joins TRBV2 and TRBJ1-3; D is unclear. The CDR3 sequence is 14 residues long. Trimming cost V 4 bases and J 0 bases, with 7 bases left between them. Germline V gene data show CDR1 as SNHLY and CDR2 as FYNNEI. The DNA for the CDR3 is TGTGCCAGCAGTGTCGTCCGCTCTGGAAACACCATATATTTT. Amino acids: CASSVVRSGNTIYF.

V usage is TRBV11-2 and J usage is TRBJ2-6; 9 bases map to TRBD1. V was pared by 8 bases and J by 1 base, with 9 bases of the junction left unmatched. This CDR3 is built from 17 residues. Germline values: CDR1 SGHAT, CDR2 FQNNGV. This CDR3 reads CASPRDRDASGANVLTF. The CDR3 DNA is TGTGCCAGCCCGCGGGACAGGGACGCTTCTGGGGCCAACGTCCTGACTTTC.

This chain joins TRBV6-5 and TRBJ1-1; D is unresolved. The CDR3 extends over 11 amino acids. With 6 bases removed from V and 4 bases from J, the gap between germline ends came to 6 bases. Germline CDR1 reads MNHEY; CDR2 reads SVGAGI. The CDR3 region is CASSRSTEAFF. DNA for the CDR3: TGTGCCAGCAGCCGGAGCACTGAAGCTTTCTTT.

This chain joins TRBV7-3 and TRBJ2-5; D ambiguous. Germline values: CDR1 SGHTA, CDR2 FQGTGA. Trimming took off 3 bases at V and 3 bases at J, with 17 bases between the two ends. This CDR3 is 16 amino acids long. CDR3 DNA sequence: TGTGCCAGCAGCTTTTGCATTAAGTCCCCGGAAGAGACCCAGTACTTC. It specifies CASSFCIKSPEETQYF.

This chain uses TRBV7-2 with TRBJ2-1; 8 bases are a match to TRBD1. Germline lookup yields CDR1 SGHTA and CDR2 FQGNSA. This CDR3 has 15 amino acids. V dropped 4 bases and J dropped 4; count of bases not matched to a gene: 6. The DNA of the CDR3 is TGTGCCAGCAGCTCCAGGGACAGGTTTTACAATGAGCAGTTCTTC. This encodes CASSSRDRFYNEQFF.

This clone was recorded a few times. The CDR3 DNA reads TGTGCCAGCAGCATCTACGGGAACACTGAAGCTTTCTTT. It codes for CASSIYGNTEAFF. The V and J genes are TRBV7-2 and TRBJ1-1; no reliable D call. This CDR3 is 13 amino acids long. V lost 5 bases, J lost 1 base, and 8 bases lay in between. The germline CDR1 and CDR2 sequences are SGHTA and FQGNSA.

This clone has just a few counts. The chain has TRBV4-1 and TRBJ2-1; TRBD2 might be the D (7 bases). Trimming shortened V by 0 bases and J by 10 bases, and 13 bases separated the two germline ends. The germline gives CDR1 MGHRA, CDR2 YSYEKL. There are 14 residues in the CDR3. The CDR3 spells CASSQEGGLREQFF. Written as DNA, the CDR3 is TGCGCCAGCAGCCAAGAGGGGGGGCTAAGGGAGCAGTTCTTC.

The V call is TRBV4-3, the J call TRBJ2-3; TRBD2 agrees at 12 bases. Germline CDR1 and CDR2: LGHNA and YSLEER. V shed 0 bases, J shed 5 bases, and the junction held 6 bases outside the gene matches. The CDR3 length is 17 residues. CDR3 nucleotides: TGCGCCAGCAGCCAAGATCCACTAGCGGGGGGTGAAGATACGCAGTATTTT. As protein: CASSQDPLAGGEDTQYF.